This T cell receptor (beta chain) came from a study of blood T cells in healthy people across ages. The V gene's germline CDR1 is SQVTM and CDR2 ANQGSEA. The CDR3 is 15 amino acids. Through a sample-barcoded 5' primer and a J-beta primer mix, a second PCR was run for roughly 7 to 12 cycles. One entry per CDR3 protein results from TCRdb running MiXCR on the 5' RACE reads. This table holds roughly 1,800,000 distinct CDR3 sequences, about 50% found once. Donors ranged from roughly 6 to 95 years old and were healthy Caucasians in Russia. The source of this sequence is a middle-aged woman in good health. Specimen: blood. This chain links TRBV29-1 with TRBJ2-7, with TRBD1 identical over 10 bases. The CDR3 DNA reads TGCAGTGTCTTGTGGTTTGGACAGGGGGCCTACGAGCAGTACTTC. As protein: CSVLWFGQGAYEQYF.